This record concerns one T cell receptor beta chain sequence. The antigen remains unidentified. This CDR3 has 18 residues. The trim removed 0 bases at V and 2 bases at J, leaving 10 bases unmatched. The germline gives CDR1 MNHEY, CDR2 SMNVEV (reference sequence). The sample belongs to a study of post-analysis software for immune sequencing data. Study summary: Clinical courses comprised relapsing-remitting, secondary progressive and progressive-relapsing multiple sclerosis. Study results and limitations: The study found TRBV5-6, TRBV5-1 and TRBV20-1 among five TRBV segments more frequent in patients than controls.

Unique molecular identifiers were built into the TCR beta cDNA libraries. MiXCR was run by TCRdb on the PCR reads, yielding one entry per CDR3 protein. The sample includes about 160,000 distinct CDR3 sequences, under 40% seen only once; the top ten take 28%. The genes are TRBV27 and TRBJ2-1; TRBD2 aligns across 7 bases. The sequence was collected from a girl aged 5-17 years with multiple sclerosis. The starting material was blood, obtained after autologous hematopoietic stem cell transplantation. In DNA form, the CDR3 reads TGTGCCAGCAGTTTATCGACATTTGGCGGGAGAACCTACAATGAGCAGTTCTTC. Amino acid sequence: CASSLSTFGGRTYNEQFF.